This T cell receptor beta chain was sequenced during a study of early T cells in non-severe SARS-CoV-2 infection. Each single cDNA molecule received a unique molecular identifier. TCRdb used MiXCR to reprocess the 5' RACE reads, holding one entry per CDR3 protein. The data contain roughly 90,000 distinct CDR3 sequences, about 14% of them seen just once; the ten biggest clones take up roughly 6%. Of note for this clonotype: The antigen is unknown.

Study-level findings and limits: Comparison of clonotypes with VDJdb favored anti-spike CD8 responses while missing private and CD4 specificities.

Trimming stripped 6 bases from V and 9 bases from J, with 18 bases between. Germline CDR1 MDHEN, CDR2 SYDVKM. The CDR3 consists of 13 residues. This receptor was taken from an adult who was a healthcare worker with PCR-confirmed SARS-CoV-2 infection or an uninfected control (not recorded which). This chain joins TRBV28 and TRBJ2-7, with a possible D match to TRBD1 (6 bases). The sequenced sample consisted of whole blood. CDR3 DNA sequence: TGTGCCAGCAGGGATCCAGCCAGGGGACGGCAGTACTTC. Translating gives CASRDPARGRQYF.